The 16 T cell receptor beta chains reported below all come from one sample, sequenced in a study of regulatory T cells in long-lasting Graves disease. The authors built TCR beta libraries using iRepertoire HTBI primers and Arm-PCR of CDR3 regions. TCRdb fed the multiplex PCR reads into MiXCR, producing one record per CDR3 protein. The sample includes roughly 610,000 distinct CDR3 sequences, around 15% seen only once; the top ten take around 12%. Time point specified: newly diagnosed GD, antithyroid drugs for less than 3 months. Researchers made the TCR library from RNA that was extracted from PBMCs. These sequences were also reported in another study, on T cells in Graves' hyperthyroidism and ophthalmopathy.

The sample here was peripheral blood mononuclear cells (PBMCs), taken at new diagnosis, from a patient treated with antithyroid drugs. The receptors derive from a man between 18 and 35 years old with Graves disease.

The rearrangement joins TRBV27 to TRBJ2-2; D call uncertain. CDR1 and CDR2 (germline): MNHEY, SMNVEV (reference sequence). The CDR3 is 13 amino acids. V was shortened by 4 bases and J by 2 bases, with 5 bases between the two germline ends. CDR3 sequence: CASSYENTGELFF. CDR3 bases: TGTGCCAGCAGTTACGAAAACACCGGGGAGCTGTTTTTT.

This clonotype was counted many times. This chain joins TRBV27 and TRBJ2-5; D is undetermined. This CDR3 comprises 16 residues. V was clipped by 5 bases and J by 0 bases, with 16 bases between them. The germline gives CDR1 MNHEY, CDR2 SMNVEV (reference sequence). The DNA of the CDR3 is TGTGCCAGCAGTCCTGATAGAAAGGGCCACCAAGAGACCCAGTACTTC. Its translation: CASSPDRKGHQETQYF.

There are many counts of this clonotype. This chain links TRBV6-1 with TRBJ2-7; D assignment may be TRBD1 or TRBD2 (5 bases each). Trimming cost V 6 bases and J 2 bases, with 14 bases left between them. This CDR3 is built from 14 residues. Germline V lookup: CDR1 MNHNS, CDR2 SASEGT. DNA for the CDR3: TGTGCCAGCAGCAATCCCGGGACCCCCTACGAGCAGTACTTC. It encodes CASSNPGTPYEQYF.

The rearrangement joins TRBV7-9 to TRBJ1-1, with 8 bases lining up with TRBD1. The CDR3 loop spans 16 amino acids. The J segment lost 1 base and the V segment lost 4 bases, leaving 8 bases of the junction unmatched. Per the germline V gene, CDR1 is SEHNR and CDR2 is FQNEAQ (reference sequence). The CDR3 loop is CASSSRHGQGNTEAFF. The CDR3 region has the DNA TGTGCCAGCAGCTCACGACACGGACAGGGGAACACTGAAGCTTTCTTT.

The CDR3 protein is CASSEERMNTGELFF. The CDR3 region has the DNA TGTGCCAGCAGTGAAGAACGGATGAACACCGGGGAGCTGTTTTTT. V and J are TRBV25-1 and TRBJ2-2; no definite D call. CDR3 size: 15 residues. CDR1 MGHDK and CDR2 SYGVNS come from the germline V gene. Trimming stripped 2 bases from V and 1 base from J, with 8 bases between. Full variable domain (rest looked up from reference TRBV25-1 and TRBJ2-2): EADIYQTPRYLVIGTGKKITLECSQTMGHDKMYWYQQDPGMELHLIHYSYGVNSTEKGDLSSESTVSRIRTEHFPLTLESARPSHTSQYLCASSEERMNTGELFFGEGSRLTVL.

CDR3: CASSRSSSSGAELYEQYF. The CDR3 nucleotides read TGTGCCAGCAGTCGCTCCTCTAGCAGCGGGGCTGAGCTATACGAGCAGTACTTC. The chain combines TRBV14 with TRBJ2-7; TRBD2 matches at 7 bases. Germline assignment: CDR1 SGHDN and CDR2 FVKESK. The V and J ends lost 6 bases and 4 bases, in that order; junction bases with no gene match: 21. CDR3 size: 18 residues.

This clonotype was counted at least ten times. V gene TRBV12-3 or TRBV12-4 combines with J gene TRBJ1-2; possible D gene TRBD1, 5 bases. V shed 0 bases and J shed 2 bases, with 7 bases lying between them. The CDR3 sequence is 14 residues long. This chain's CDR3 is CASSLAGENYGYTF. CDR3 coding DNA: TGTGCCAGCAGTTTAGCGGGGGAAAACTATGGCTACACCTTC.

This clonotype was seen at least ten times. In DNA form, the CDR3 reads TGTGCCATCAGCGACCATACGGGGACAGACTACGAGCAGTACTTC. It is translated as CAISDHTGTDYEQYF. This sequence joins TRBV10-3 and TRBJ2-7; TRBD1 matches 7 bases. The germline V gene encodes CDR1 ENHRY and CDR2 SYGVKD. The length of the CDR3 is 15 residues. With V trimmed by 6 bases and J by 3 bases, 11 bases remained unmatched.

On this clonotype itself: It may be a read error: a sequence one base away is much more abundant. V usage is TRBV2 and J usage is TRBJ2-2; 7 bases are shared with TRBD2. Germline assignment: CDR1 SNHLY and CDR2 FYNNEI. Trimming at V came to 2 bases and at J to 6 bases, leaving 9 bases not matched to a gene. The CDR3 loop spans 16 amino acids. DNA of the CDR3: TGTGCCAGCAGTGAACTCTGGCGGGAGCAGTCCGGGGAGCTGTTTTTT. It specifies CASSELWREQSGELFF.

The sample holds many counts of this clonotype. V and J are TRBV2 and TRBJ2-1; possibly TRBD1 for D (6 bases). Germline V lookup: CDR1 SNHLY, CDR2 FYNNEI. Trimming took 6 bases from V and 11 from J, leaving 23 bases between them. This CDR3 region has 15 residues. CDR3 in DNA: TGTGCCAGCAGCACCCATTGGACAGCTGGAGTAAAGCAGTTCTTC. Translating it yields CASSTHWTAGVKQFF. Filled out from reference TRBV2 and TRBJ2-1, the complete variable domain reads EPEVTQTPSHQVTQMGQEVILRCVPISNHLYFYWYRQILGQKVEFLVSFYNNEISEKSEIFDDQFSVERPDGSNFTLKIRSTKLEDSAMYFCASSTHWTAGVKQFFGPGTRLTVL.

The rearrangement links TRBV5-4 to TRBJ2-1, with unresolved D. V was cut by 4 bases and J by 1 base, with 9 bases left in between. This CDR3 is 14 amino acids long. Germline lookup yields CDR1 SGHNT and CDR2 YYREEE (reference sequence). The DNA for the CDR3 is TGTGCCAGCAGCAGCTCGAATTCCTACAATGAGCAGTTCTTC. Its translation is CASSSSNSYNEQFF. Full variable domain (rest looked up from reference TRBV5-4 and TRBJ2-1): ETGVTQSPTHLIKTRGQQVTLRCSSQSGHNTVSWYQQALGQGPQFIFQYYREEENGRGNFPPRFSGLQFPNYSSELNVNALELDDSALYLCASSSSNSYNEQFFGPGTRLTVL.

This clonotype was seen repeatedly, ten times or more. This rearrangement joins TRBV28 to TRBJ2-7; TRBD2 aligns across 8 bases. The trim removed 3 bases at V and 2 bases at J, leaving 6 bases unmatched. Germline V gene sequence: CDR1 MDHEN, CDR2 SYDVKM. CDR3 length equals 15 residues. CDR3 in DNA: TGTGCCAGCAGTTTGCCGGCGGGAGGTACCTACGAGCAGTACTTC. Protein: CASSLPAGGTYEQYF. Combining the CDR3 with reference TRBV28 and TRBJ2-7 gives the whole variable domain DVKVTQSSRYLVKRTGEKVFLECVQDMDHENMFWYRQDPGLGLRLIYFSYDVKMKEKGDIPEGYSVSREKKERFSLILESASTNQTSMYLCASSLPAGGTYEQYFGPGTRLTVT.

This clonotype was found many times. The chain recombines TRBV28 with TRBJ2-3; D not certain. Trimming stripped 5 bases from V and 4 bases from J, with 16 bases between. Germline CDR1 and CDR2: MDHEN and SYDVKM. CDR3 length equals 15 residues. The CDR3 loop is CASSGLGKEADTQYF. In nucleotides, the CDR3 is TGTGCCAGCAGTGGTTTGGGCAAAGAGGCAGATACGCAGTATTTT.

This clonotype has at least ten counts. The V call is TRBV13, the J call TRBJ2-7; 11 nucleotides match TRBD1. CDR1 and CDR2 (germline): PRHDT, FYEKMQ (reference sequence). The CDR3 is made up of 15 amino acids. Trimming cost V 5 bases and J 4 bases; bases outside gene matches: 7. The CDR3 sequence: CASSTPGTGGYEQYF. The CDR3, as DNA: TGTGCCAGCAGCACCCCCGGGACAGGGGGATACGAGCAGTACTTC.

This clonotype has at least ten counts. The V call is TRBV28, the J call TRBJ2-7; D may be TRBD1 (6 bases). V gave up 8 bases and J gave up 3 bases, with 17 bases separating them. The CDR3 is 14 residues long. Germline V gene data show CDR1 as MDHEN and CDR2 as SYDVKM. CDR3 DNA sequence: TGTGCCAGCCAGAGCTTCCGGGACAACTACGAGCAGTACTTC. Amino acid sequence: CASQSFRDNYEQYF.

This clonotype was detected many times. The DNA of the CDR3 is TGCAGCACCATGCTAGCGGGAGCAGATACGCAGTATTTT. This encodes CSTMLAGADTQYF. The genes are TRBV29-1 and TRBJ2-3, with 10 bases lining up with TRBD2. V was clipped by 8 bases and J by 4 bases; unmatched bases: 6. The CDR3 has 13 amino acids. Looked up from germline, CDR1 is SQVTM and CDR2 is ANQGSEA.